This T cell receptor beta chain originates from a study of T cells expressing NK-cell markers. The study's findings and limits: In a handful of donors, these clonotypes also led the CD3+CD56-NKG2C+ fraction. Roughly 1.0-7.0% of CD8+ T cells in about six donors belonged to dominant NKG2C+ clonotypes.

TCRdb re-called the 5' RACE reads and catalogs CDR3 proteins one per entry, DNA excluded. The sample includes hundreds of thousands of distinct CDR3 sequences. Concerning this clonotype: Its antigen is still unknown.

CDR1 ENHRY and CDR2 SYGVKD come from the germline V gene. This CDR3 contains 16 residues. The rearrangement joins TRBV10-3 to TRBJ2-1; TCRdb's D call, TRBD2, is unchecked because there is no DNA. The clonotype was recovered from a woman between 18 and 75 years old in good health. Sequencing used blood T cells: a sorted CD56 or NKG2C T cell subset, CD4+ or CD8+ T cells, or bulk PBMC T cells (not recorded which). The CDR3 here is CAISTTSGGNPNEQFF.